The 13 T cell receptor beta chains in this list originate from one sample, sequenced in a study of cytomegalovirus exposure and HLA in healthy donors. The PCR had 60 Vbeta and 13 Jbeta primers. Sequencing was performed with immunoSEQ multiplex PCR; in TCRdb, only in-frame clones are kept and a portion is missing. The data show about 140,000 clones, about 75% seen once. The material sequenced was PBMCs. The source of these receptors is a man younger than 35 in good health and CMV-seronegative.

This chain links TRBV6-5 with TRBJ1-2, with D tentatively TRBD1 (6 bases). The length of the CDR3 is 14 residues. Deletions cut 0 bases from V and 8 bases from J, with 13 bases between. Germline loops: CDR1 MNHEY, CDR2 SVGAGI. CDR3 nucleotide sequence: TGTGCCAGCAGTTACTCTGGGGGCTCGGGCGGCTACACCTTC. Translation gives CASSYSGGSGGYTF.

This clone was observed a handful of times. CDR3 amino acids: CASSFRRAGTETQYF. CDR3 nucleotide sequence: TGTGCCAGCAGCTTCCGACGCGCGGGGACGGAGACCCAGTACTTC. This chain connects TRBV11-1 to TRBJ2-5; D perhaps matches TRBD2 (6 bases). Germline V CDR1 and CDR2: SGHAT, FQDESV (reference sequence). Trimming shortened V by 3 bases and J by 5 bases, and 16 bases separated the two germline ends. This CDR3 contains 15 residues.

The V gene is TRBV6-6, the J gene TRBJ2-1, with 9 bases lining up with TRBD1. The CDR3 has 16 residues. V lost 5 bases, J lost 2 bases, and 7 bases stayed unmatched. Germline V gene data show CDR1 as MNHNY and CDR2 as SVGAGI (reference sequence). CDR3 in DNA: TGTGCCAGCAGTCCCCCGACAGGGGGAACCTACAATGAGCAGTTCTTC. This gives the protein CASSPPTGGTYNEQFF.

This chain connects TRBV6-5 to TRBJ2-7; 7 bases are a match to TRBD1. The J segment lost 6 bases and the V segment lost 2 bases, leaving 4 bases of the junction unmatched. Germline V gives CDR1 MNHEY, CDR2 SVGAGI. The CDR3 is made up of 13 amino acids. CDR3 coding DNA: TGTGCCAGCAGTTACGAGACAGGGAGCGAGCAGTACTTC. Protein: CASSYETGSEQYF.

The chain is built from TRBV7-8 and TRBJ2-5, with D perhaps TRBD1 (6 bases). Trimming removed 1 base at V and 0 bases at J, with 9 bases between. The CDR3 consists of 15 residues. The germline CDR1 and CDR2 sequences are SGHVS and FQNEAQ. The CDR3 DNA reads as TGTGCCAGCAGCTTAGATGACAGGCACCAAGAGACCCAGTACTTC. This sequence encodes CASSLDDRHQETQYF.

V usage is TRBV27 and J usage is TRBJ2-1, with TRBD1 identical over 9 bases. Germline CDR1 reads MNHEY; CDR2 reads SMNVEV (reference sequence). This CDR3 has 16 amino acids. V lost 6 bases, J lost 6 bases, and 12 bases stayed unmatched. CDR3 DNA: TGTGCCAGCAGCTCTCGGGGGACAGGGCTCTCCAATGAGCAGTTCTTC. This sequence encodes CASSSRGTGLSNEQFF.

The table lists this clone with a few counts. The V and J genes are TRBV7-9 and TRBJ1-1, with D possibly TRBD1 on 5 matching bases. Looked up from germline, CDR1 is SEHNR and CDR2 is FQNEAQ (reference sequence). This CDR3 has 13 amino acids. V was cut by 5 bases and J by 1 base, with 8 bases left in between. Here the CDR3 DNA reads TGTGCCAGCAGCCCCGGACAGAACACTGAAGCTTTCTTT. It codes for CASSPGQNTEAFF.

The chain is built from TRBV6-1 and TRBJ2-4, with 7 bases that match TRBD2. CDR1 is MNHNS and CDR2 is SASEGT in the germline V gene. This CDR3 comprises 18 residues. The V gene end was trimmed by 4 bases and the J gene end by 0 bases; junction bases not matched to a gene: 12. The CDR3 DNA reads TGTGCCAGCAGTGGACTAGCTGCAACGATCTTAGCCAAAAACATTCAGTACTTC. Translated: CASSGLAATILAKNIQYF.

The rearrangement joins TRBV10-1 to TRBJ2-2; D perhaps matches TRBD2 (5 bases). Germline CDR1 and CDR2: WNHNN and SYGVQD (reference sequence). The CDR3 contains 21 residues. Deletions cut 5 bases from V and 6 bases from J, with 34 bases between. In DNA form, the CDR3 reads TGCGCCAGCAGTCATGGCTTGAGAGGCGGCAGGCCTTTGGGGAGTCCCGGGGAGCTGTTTTTT. Protein: CASSHGLRGGRPLGSPGELFF.

The chain uses TRBV19 and TRBJ1-2, with a possible D match to TRBD1 (6 bases). The CDR3 contains 12 residues. From germline, CDR1 is LNHDA and CDR2 SQIVND (reference sequence). V was pared by 1 base and J by 8 bases, with 8 bases between. The CDR3 sequence: CASSIVRGGYTF. The DNA for the CDR3 is TGTGCCAGTAGTATAGTCAGGGGCGGCTACACCTTC.

This clone was counted between two and nine times. This chain uses TRBV6-5 with TRBJ2-2; D perhaps matches TRBD1 (5 bases). CDR3 size: 15 residues. V was pared by 7 bases and J by 0 bases, with 12 bases between. CDR1 is MNHEY and CDR2 is SVGAGI in the germline V gene. The CDR3: CASKGQLTNTGELFF. The CDR3 DNA is TGTGCCAGCAAGGGGCAGCTTACGAACACCGGGGAGCTGTTTTTT.

The gene calls are TRBV6-1 and TRBJ2-7; TRBD1 matches at 7 bases. The CDR3 covers 15 residues. Germline V lookup: CDR1 MNHNS, CDR2 SASEGT. V was clipped by 5 bases and J by 2 bases; unmatched bases: 9. CDR3 loop: CASSSPGQATYEQYF. The CDR3 region has the DNA TGTGCCAGCAGTTCACCAGGACAGGCAACCTACGAGCAGTACTTC.

This rearrangement joins TRBV4-1 to TRBJ2-5, with TRBD2 as a possible D gene (6 bases). Germline V lookup: CDR1 MGHRA, CDR2 YSYEKL. CDR3 length equals 16 residues. V gave up 0 bases and J gave up 5 bases, with 16 bases separating them. The CDR3 region is CASSQDGGLLGETQYF. DNA for the CDR3: TGCGCCAGCAGCCAAGATGGGGGACTCTTAGGGGAGACCCAGTACTTC.